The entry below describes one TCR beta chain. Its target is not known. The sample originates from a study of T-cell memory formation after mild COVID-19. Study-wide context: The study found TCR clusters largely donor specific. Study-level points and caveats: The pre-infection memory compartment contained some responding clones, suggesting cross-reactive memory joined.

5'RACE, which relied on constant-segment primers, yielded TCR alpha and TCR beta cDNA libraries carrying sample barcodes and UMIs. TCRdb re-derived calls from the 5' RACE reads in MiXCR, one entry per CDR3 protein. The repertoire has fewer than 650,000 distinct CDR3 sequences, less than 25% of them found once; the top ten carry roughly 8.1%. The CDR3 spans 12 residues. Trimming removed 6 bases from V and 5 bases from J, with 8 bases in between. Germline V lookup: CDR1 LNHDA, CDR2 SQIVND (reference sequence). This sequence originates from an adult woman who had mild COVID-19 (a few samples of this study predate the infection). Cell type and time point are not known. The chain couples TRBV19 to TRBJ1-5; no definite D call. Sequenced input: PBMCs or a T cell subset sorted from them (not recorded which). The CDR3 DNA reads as TGTGCCAGTAGAATTTCCGATCAGCCCCAGCATTTT. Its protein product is CASRISDQPQHF. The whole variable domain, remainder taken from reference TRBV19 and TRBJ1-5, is DGGITQSPKYLFRKEGQNVTLSCEQNLNHDAMYWYRQDPGQGLRLIYYSQIVNDFQKGDIAEGYSVSREKKESFPLTVTSAQKNPTAFYLCASRISDQPQHFGDGTRLSIL.